This T cell receptor beta chain was obtained from a study of spatial heterogeneity in lung cancer. The overall study: Consistently, beta-chain sequences turned up in larger numbers than alpha-chain sequences did. Points from the study as a whole: In blood, ubiquitous expanded tumor TCRs appeared more at resection than follow-up.

Time point noted: blood at routine non-recurrence follow-up after resection. In each case, whole RNA from tumor, nontumor lung or frozen PBMC was sequenced unsorted. This CDR3 is 14 amino acids long. J was trimmed by 10 bases and V by 4 bases; bases with no gene match: 8. One entry per CDR3 protein results from TCRdb running MiXCR on the 5' RACE reads. The sample holds tens of thousands of distinct CDR3 sequences, around 7% seen once. This clonotype has ten or more counts. Its antigen remains unidentified. The receptor was isolated from a female donor with early-stage non-small cell lung cancer. The specimen comprised PBMCs, sampled at follow-up. The chain joins TRBV12-3 or TRBV12-4 to TRBJ1-1; 11 bases agree with TRBD1. The CDR3 bases are TGTGCCAGCAGTTCCCGGGACAGGGGGTCAGGAGCTTTCTTT. Translating it yields CASSSRDRGSGAFF.